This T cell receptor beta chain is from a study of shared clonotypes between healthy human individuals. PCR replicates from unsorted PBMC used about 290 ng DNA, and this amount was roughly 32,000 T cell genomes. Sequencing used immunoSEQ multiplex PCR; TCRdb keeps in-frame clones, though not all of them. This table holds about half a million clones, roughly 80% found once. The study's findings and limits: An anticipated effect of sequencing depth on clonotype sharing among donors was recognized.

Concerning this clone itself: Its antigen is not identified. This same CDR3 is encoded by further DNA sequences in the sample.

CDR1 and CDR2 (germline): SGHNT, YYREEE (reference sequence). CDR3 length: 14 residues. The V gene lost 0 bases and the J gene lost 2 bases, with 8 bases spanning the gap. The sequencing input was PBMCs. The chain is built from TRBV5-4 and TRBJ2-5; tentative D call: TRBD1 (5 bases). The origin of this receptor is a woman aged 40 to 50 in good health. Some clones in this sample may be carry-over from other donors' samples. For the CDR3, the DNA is TGTGCCAGCAGCTTGGGACAGCCGCAAGAGACCCAGTACTTC. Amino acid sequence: CASSLGQPQETQYF.